Here is one T cell receptor (beta chain) with its context. Under the authors' procedure: Cell counts per sample came from amplifying reference gene primers. This table comes from immunoSEQ multiplex PCR, and its TCRdb copy is limited to in-frame clones, with some not included. D and trimming come from the DNA, and the V and J calls and clone size come from that table. The sample lists approximately 100,000 clones; more than 70% were seen once. This record belongs to a study of blood T cell repertoires in COVID-19. The CDR3 spans 13 residues. Germline CDR1 reads SGHRS; CDR2 reads YFSETQ. Deletions cut 4 bases from V and 4 bases from J, with 11 bases between.

The TCR comes from a woman aged 25 to 39 with acute or convalescent COVID-19. V is TRBV5-1 and J is TRBJ1-1, with a tentative D call TRBD1 (6 bases). Sequencing used peripheral blood. CDR3 bases: TGCGCCAGCAGCGAGGACAGTCTCACTGAAGCTTTCTTT. It is translated as CASSEDSLTEAFF. The variable domain in full, with the rest retrieved from reference TRBV5-1 and TRBJ1-1, is KAGVTQTPRYLIKTRGQQVTLSCSPISGHRSVSWYQQTPGQGLQFLFEYFSETQRNKGNFPGRFSGRQFSNSRSEMNVSTLELGDSALYLCASSEDSLTEAFFGQGTRLTVV.